This passage covers 12 T cell receptor beta chains from one sample sequenced in a study of T cells and Merkel cell carcinoma outcomes. Method: immunoSEQ multiplex PCR; TCRdb's copy keeps in-frame clones and lacks some. The profile shows 12,000 to 15,000 clones, 80% to 95% of them singletons. Sequencing was performed on tumor tissue from Merkel cell carcinoma. The source of these receptors is a human donor with Merkel cell carcinoma.

The chain recombines TRBV18 with TRBJ2-7, with D uncertain. This CDR3 comprises 15 residues. Germline V gene lookup returns CDR1 KGHSH and CDR2 LQKENI. Deletions cut 3 bases from V and 3 bases from J, with 15 bases between. CDR3 sequence reads: CASSPPAQKYYEQYF. In DNA form, the CDR3 reads TGTGCCAGCTCACCCCCGGCACAGAAGTACTACGAGCAGTACTTC.

The chain has TRBV18 and TRBJ1-3; D gene uncertain. Germline-derived CDR1 and CDR2 are KGHSH and LQKENI. V gave up 5 bases and J gave up 8 bases, with 7 bases separating them. The CDR3 runs to 11 residues. CDR3 region: CASSVRDTIYF. The CDR3 DNA sequence: TGTGCCAGCTCAGTCCGGGACACCATATATTTT. Full variable domain (missing parts from reference TRBV18 and TRBJ1-3): NAGVMQNPRHLVRRRGQEARLRCSPMKGHSHVYWYRQLPEEGLKFMVYLQKENIIDESGMPKERFSAEFPKEGPSILRIQQVVRGDSAAYFCASSVRDTIYFGEGSWLTVV.

The chain recombines TRBV28 with TRBJ1-2; D perhaps matches TRBD1 (6 bases). The CDR3 loop spans 14 amino acids. V lost 4 bases and J 8 bases, leaving 17 bases between the germline ends. CDR1 MDHEN and CDR2 SYDVKM come from the germline V gene. In DNA, the CDR3 is TGTGCCAGCAGTTCACAGGGTGGAAGACAGGGCTACACCTTC. It is translated as CASSSQGGRQGYTF.

J is TRBJ1-5 and V is TRBV4-2; D call uncertain. Germline CDR1 reads LGHNA; CDR2 reads YNFKEQ. V dropped 0 bases and J dropped 8 bases, with 8 bases sitting between them. The CDR3 is 13 amino acids. In DNA, the CDR3 is TGTGCCAGCAGCCAAGAAATTTGGGAGCCCCAGCATTTT. Amino acid sequence: CASSQEIWEPQHF.

This clone has a handful of counts. The chain carries TRBV9 and TRBJ1-2; D is unclear. This CDR3 is 14 amino acids long. V gave up 4 bases and J gave up 2 bases, with 12 bases separating them. The germline gives CDR1 SGDLS, CDR2 YYNGEE. CDR3 protein: CASSSRTRNYGYTF. CDR3 DNA sequence: TGTGCCAGCAGCTCCCGAACACGGAACTATGGCTACACCTTC.

The chain couples TRBV2 to TRBJ2-3; D is undetermined. This CDR3 comprises 13 residues. V was cut by 7 bases and J by 0 bases, with 8 bases left in between. Germline V gives CDR1 SNHLY, CDR2 FYNNEI. CDR3 region: CASTGLSTDTQYF. The CDR3 DNA follows: TGTGCCAGCACCGGGCTAAGCACAGATACGCAGTATTTT.

This clone showed up just once. The rearrangement uses TRBV29-1 and TRBJ2-7; TRBD2 might be the D (5 bases). The CDR3 covers 13 residues. Trimming pared 4 bases from V and 4 bases from J, leaving 14 bases between. Germline CDR1 SQVTM, CDR2 ANQGSEA. The chain's CDR3 is CSVVPGMSYEQYF. The CDR3 DNA sequence: TGCAGCGTTGTTCCGGGAATGTCTTACGAGCAGTACTTC.

The chain uses TRBV5-4 and TRBJ2-3; D ambiguous. CDR3 length: 14 residues. The V and J ends lost 5 bases and 5 bases respectively, with 15 bases between them. Germline values: CDR1 SGHNT, CDR2 YYREEE (reference sequence). In DNA, the CDR3 is TGTGCCAGCAGACGGATGGCGGAGAAAGATACGCAGTATTTT. Its protein is CASRRMAEKDTQYF. Using reference TRBV5-4 and TRBJ2-3 for the parts outside the CDR3, the full variable domain is ETGVTQSPTHLIKTRGQQVTLRCSSQSGHNTVSWYQQALGQGPQFIFQYYREEENGRGNFPPRFSGLQFPNYSSELNVNALELDDSALYLCASRRMAEKDTQYFGPGTRLTVL.

The genes are TRBV28 and TRBJ2-3, with 8 bases aligning to TRBD2. CDR3 length: 17 amino acids. The J segment lost 4 bases and the V segment lost 5 bases, leaving 14 bases of the junction unmatched. Per the germline V gene, CDR1 is MDHEN and CDR2 is SYDVKM. CDR3 loop: CASSPSASGPFSDTQYF. The CDR3 DNA is TGTGCCAGCAGTCCCTCGGCTAGCGGGCCCTTCTCAGATACGCAGTATTTT.

This chain connects TRBV5-4 to TRBJ2-7, with TRBD2 matching over 8 bases. This CDR3 spans 12 amino acids. Germline CDR1 is SGHNT and CDR2 is YYREEE (reference sequence). The junction had 4 bases not matched to a gene; V was cut back by 4 bases and J by 7 bases. The DNA for the CDR3 is TGTGCCAGCAGCGGGACTAGTGGTGAGCAGTACTTC. It is translated as CASSGTSGEQYF.

The chain employs TRBV29-1 and TRBJ2-1; either TRBD1 or TRBD2 may supply D (5 bases each). V was shortened by 5 bases and J by 9 bases, with 11 bases between the two germline ends. Looked up from germline, CDR1 is SQVTM and CDR2 is ANQGSEA. CDR3 length: 11 amino acids. The CDR3 region is CSVFGGGEQFF. For the CDR3, the DNA is TGCAGCGTTTTTGGGGGTGGTGAGCAGTTCTTC.

V and J are TRBV6-1 and TRBJ2-2, with 7 bases fitting TRBD1. Germline values: CDR1 MNHNS, CDR2 SASEGT. The CDR3 extends over 18 amino acids. After removal of 4 bases from V and 9 bases from J, the junction contained 20 bases not matched to a gene. CDR3 sequence: CASSGQGPGLRNGRELFF. The CDR3 region has the DNA TGTGCCAGCAGTGGACAGGGACCTGGTCTTCGGAATGGCAGGGAGCTGTTTTTT.